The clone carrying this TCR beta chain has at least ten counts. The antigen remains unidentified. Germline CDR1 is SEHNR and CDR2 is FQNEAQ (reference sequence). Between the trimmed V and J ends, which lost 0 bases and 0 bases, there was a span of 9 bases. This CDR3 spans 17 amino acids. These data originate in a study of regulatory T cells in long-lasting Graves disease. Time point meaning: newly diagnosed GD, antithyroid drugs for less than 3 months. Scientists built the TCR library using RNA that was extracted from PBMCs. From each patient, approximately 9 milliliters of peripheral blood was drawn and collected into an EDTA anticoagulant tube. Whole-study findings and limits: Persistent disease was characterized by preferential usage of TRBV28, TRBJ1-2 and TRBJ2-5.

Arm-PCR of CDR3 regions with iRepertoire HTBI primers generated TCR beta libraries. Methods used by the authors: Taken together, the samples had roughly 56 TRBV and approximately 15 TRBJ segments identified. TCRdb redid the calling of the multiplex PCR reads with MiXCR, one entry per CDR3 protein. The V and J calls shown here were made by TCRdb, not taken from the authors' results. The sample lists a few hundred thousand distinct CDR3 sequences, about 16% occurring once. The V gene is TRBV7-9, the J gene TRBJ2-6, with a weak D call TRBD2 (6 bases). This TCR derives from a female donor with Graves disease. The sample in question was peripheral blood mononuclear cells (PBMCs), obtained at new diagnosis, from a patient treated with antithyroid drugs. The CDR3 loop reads CASSLAGGTSGANVLTF. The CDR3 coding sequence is TGTGCCAGCAGCTTAGCGGGGGGAACCTCTGGGGCCAACGTCCTGACTTTC.